This entry lists 8 T cell receptor beta chains sequenced from one sample in a study of blood T cell repertoires in COVID-19. Libraries were prepared by immunoSEQ multiplex PCR; TCRdb keeps only in-frame clonotypes and omits some of them. The table has some 270,000 clones, 80% to 90% seen once. The sequenced sample was PBMCs or T cells enriched from blood (not recorded which). Receptors were obtained from a woman aged 45-59 years who had been exposed to COVID-19.

The CDR3 reads CASSRDRGLMNTEAFF. The CDR3 nucleotides are TGTGCCAGCAGCCGGGACAGGGGCTTAATGAACACTGAAGCTTTCTTT. The rearrangement links TRBV3-1 (or the pseudogene TRBV3-2) to TRBJ1-1; 10 bases fit TRBD1. Germline loops: CDR1 LGHDT, CDR2 YNNKEL (reference sequence). After removal of 4 bases from V and 0 bases from J, the junction contained 5 bases not matched to a gene. CDR3 length: 16 residues.

V usage is TRBV19 and J usage is TRBJ1-1, with 7 positions matching TRBD1. Germline V gene data show CDR1 as LNHDA and CDR2 as SQIVND (reference sequence). V lost 3 bases to trimming and J lost 7 bases; unmatched junction nucleotides: 11. The CDR3 length is 15 residues. The CDR3, as DNA: TGTGCCAGTAGTATTCCGTCACAGGGGTACGATGAAGCTTTCTTT. It encodes CASSIPSQGYDEAFF.

This clone was detected a few times. The gene calls are TRBV19 and TRBJ1-1, with D unclear. Trimming removed 4 bases from V and 5 bases from J, with 11 bases in between. CDR3 length equals 13 residues. CDR1 is LNHDA and CDR2 is SQIVND in the germline V gene (reference sequence). CDR3 sequence: CASSRTGGTEAFF. The CDR3 nucleotides are TGTGCCAGTAGTAGGACGGGAGGAACTGAAGCTTTCTTT.

The V gene is TRBV29-1, the J gene TRBJ2-7; 10 bases fit TRBD1. The CDR3 consists of 13 residues. Germline V lookup: CDR1 SQVTM, CDR2 ANQGSEA. The ends lost 7 bases at V and 4 bases at J; junction bases unmatched: 7. CDR3 region: CSGVGQGGYEQYF. CDR3 DNA: TGCAGCGGGGTTGGACAGGGGGGATACGAGCAGTACTTC.

As for this clone: Other DNA sequences in the same sample also yield this CDR3. The chain combines TRBV12-3 or TRBV12-4 with TRBJ1-1; D gene unclear. This CDR3 is 13 amino acids long. Between the trimmed V and J ends, which lost 2 bases and 4 bases, there was a span of 8 bases. This chain's CDR3 is CASSLTRGTEAFF. CDR3 in DNA: TGTGCCAGCAGTTTAACCCGGGGCACTGAAGCTTTCTTT.

The chain employs TRBV7-8 and TRBJ1-6, with D possibly TRBD1 on 5 matching bases. This CDR3 spans 14 amino acids. Germline V gene sequence: CDR1 SGHVS, CDR2 FQNEAQ. V was cut by 4 bases and J by 7 bases, with 11 bases left in between. The CDR3 spells CASSYTQGNSPLHF. The CDR3 DNA reads TGTGCCAGCAGCTATACCCAGGGAAATTCACCCCTCCACTTT.

This chain links TRBV7-2 with TRBJ1-5; D uncertain. Deletions cut 5 bases from V and 0 bases from J, with 11 bases between. Germline V CDR1 and CDR2: SGHTA, FQGNSA. The CDR3 sequence is 15 residues long. The CDR3 nucleotides are TGTGCCAGCAGCCCAACCATACTTAGCAATCAGCCCCAGCATTTT. This codes for CASSPTILSNQPQHF.

CDR3 DNA: TGCGCCAGCAGTAGGGGTGACACTGAAGCTTTCTTT. This sequence encodes CASSRGDTEAFF. J is TRBJ1-1 and V is TRBV5-1, with D possibly TRBD1 on 5 matching bases. The CDR3 extends over 12 amino acids. Germline CDR1 SGHRS, CDR2 YFSETQ. The V end was cut by 5 bases, the J end by 3 bases, with 8 bases between.